Here is one T cell receptor beta chain with its context. Other nucleotide sequences in the sample specify the same CDR3. This specimen belongs to a study of blood T cell repertoires in COVID-19. Study-level information: The United States, Italy and Spain supplied acute and convalescent COVID-19 samples. PBMCs, B-cell-depleted T cells, or T cells provided the cDNA or gDNA that made up the material.

Method: immunoSEQ multiplex PCR; TCRdb's copy keeps in-frame clones and lacks some. Among a few hundred thousand clones listed, 88% were seen once. Residents of 24 US areas, aged about 18 to 95 years, made up the participants. Cohorts were based on clinical histories the participants reported. Per the germline V gene, CDR1 is KGHDR and CDR2 is SFDVKD. The CDR3 contains 14 residues. Trimming stripped 3 bases from V and 2 bases from J, with 9 bases between. The source is a woman under 30 who had recovered from COVID-19. V usage is TRBV24-1 and J usage is TRBJ1-2, with TRBD1 as a possible D gene (6 bases). Sequencing input: PBMCs or T cells enriched from blood (not recorded which). The CDR3 loop is CATSDRGQNYGYTF. The CDR3 bases are TGTGCCACCAGTGATCGCGGACAGAACTATGGCTACACCTTC.